This T cell receptor beta chain was documented in a study of blood T cell repertoires in COVID-19. Study at large: Some COVID-19 samples were acute and others convalescent; all came from the United States, Italy and Spain.

V gave up 4 bases and J gave up 5 bases; unmatched junction bases: 9. The germline V gene has CDR1 SGDLS and CDR2 YYNGEE. The CDR3 length is 16 residues. Grouping used clinical history reported by participants in a survey and questionnaire. Sequencing was performed with immunoSEQ multiplex PCR; in TCRdb, only in-frame clones are kept and a portion is missing. The sample includes 180,000 or so clones, around 88% of them seen just once. Sequenced material: PBMCs or T cells enriched from blood (not recorded which). The chain combines TRBV9 with TRBJ2-2; the match to TRBD1 covers 9 bases. This receptor was identified in a woman aged 25 to 39 who had recovered from COVID-19. CDR3 in DNA: TGTGCCAGCAGCCCCTACCGGGACAGGGAGACCGGGGAGCTGTTTTTT. Translated, it gives CASSPYRDRETGELFF.